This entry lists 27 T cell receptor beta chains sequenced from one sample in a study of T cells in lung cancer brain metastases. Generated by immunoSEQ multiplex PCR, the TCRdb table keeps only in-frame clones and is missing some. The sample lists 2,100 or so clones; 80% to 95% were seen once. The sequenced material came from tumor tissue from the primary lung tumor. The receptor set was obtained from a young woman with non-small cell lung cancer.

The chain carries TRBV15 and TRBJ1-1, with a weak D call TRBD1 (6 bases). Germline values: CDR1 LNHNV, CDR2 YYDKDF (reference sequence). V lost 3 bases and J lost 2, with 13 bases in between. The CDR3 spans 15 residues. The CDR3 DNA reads TGTGCCACCAGCAGCAAGGACAGCCTTAACACTGAAGCTTTCTTT. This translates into CATSSKDSLNTEAFF.

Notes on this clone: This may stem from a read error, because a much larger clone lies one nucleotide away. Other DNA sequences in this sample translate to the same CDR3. The CDR3 coding sequence is TGCAGCGTTGCAGTAGGAACGGGCACTGAAGCTTTCTTT. Protein product: CSVAVGTGTEAFF. V usage is TRBV29-1 and J usage is TRBJ1-1; D ambiguous. Per the germline V gene, CDR1 is SQVTM and CDR2 is ANQGSEA. V lost 4 bases and J 4 bases, leaving 13 bases between the germline ends. The CDR3 sequence is 13 residues long.

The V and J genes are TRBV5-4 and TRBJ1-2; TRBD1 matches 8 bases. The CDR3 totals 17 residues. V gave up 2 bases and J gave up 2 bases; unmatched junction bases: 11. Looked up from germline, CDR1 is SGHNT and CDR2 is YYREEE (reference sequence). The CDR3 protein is CASSFPDRGKINYGYTF. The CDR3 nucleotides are TGTGCCAGCAGCTTCCCCGACAGGGGAAAAATCAACTATGGCTACACCTTC.

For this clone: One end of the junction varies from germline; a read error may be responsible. CDR3 sequence reads: CVSSLNTGELFF. As DNA, the CDR3 is TGTGTCAGCAGCCTGAACACCGGGGAGCTGTTTTTT. This chain uses TRBV11-2 with TRBJ2-2; no clear D gene. The germline V gene encodes CDR1 SGHAT and CDR2 FQNNGV. This CDR3 has 12 amino acids.

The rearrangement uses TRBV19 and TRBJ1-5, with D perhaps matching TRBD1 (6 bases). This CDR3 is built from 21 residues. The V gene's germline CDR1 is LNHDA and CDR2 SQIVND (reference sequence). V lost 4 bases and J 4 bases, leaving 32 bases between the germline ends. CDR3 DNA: TGTGCCAGTAGTAAGGGCCCGACCCCGGGCTCGCCAGGGGATACGAATCAGCCCCAGCATTTT. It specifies CASSKGPTPGSPGDTNQPQHF. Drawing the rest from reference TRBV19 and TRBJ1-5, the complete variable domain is DGGITQSPKYLFRKEGQNVTLSCEQNLNHDAMYWYRQDPGQGLRLIYYSQIVNDFQKGDIAEGYSVSREKKESFPLTVTSAQKNPTAFYLCASSKGPTPGSPGDTNQPQHFGDGTRLSIL.

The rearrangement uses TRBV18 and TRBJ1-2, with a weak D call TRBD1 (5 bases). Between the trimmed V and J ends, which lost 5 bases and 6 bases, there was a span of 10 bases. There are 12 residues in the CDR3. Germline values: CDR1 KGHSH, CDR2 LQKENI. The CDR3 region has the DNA TGTGCCAGCTCAGCCATGGGGGATGGCTACACCTTC. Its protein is CASSAMGDGYTF.

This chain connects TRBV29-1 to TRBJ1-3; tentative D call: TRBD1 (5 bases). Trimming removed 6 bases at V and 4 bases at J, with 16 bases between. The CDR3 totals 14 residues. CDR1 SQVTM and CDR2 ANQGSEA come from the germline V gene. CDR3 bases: TGCAGCGTCACCCTCACGGGGCTCGGAAACACCATATATTTT. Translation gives CSVTLTGLGNTIYF.

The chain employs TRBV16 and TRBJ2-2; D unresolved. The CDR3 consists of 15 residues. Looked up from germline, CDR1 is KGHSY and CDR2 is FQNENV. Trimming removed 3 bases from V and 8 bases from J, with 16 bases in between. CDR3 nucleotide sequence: TGTGCCAGCAGCCATCCCTCGGCGATTGGAGGGGAGCTGTTTTTT. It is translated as CASSHPSAIGGELFF.

The CDR3 is CSVAGLAVSYEQYF. CDR3 sequence (DNA): TGCAGCGTTGCAGGACTAGCCGTATCCTACGAGCAGTACTTC. The chain couples TRBV29-1 to TRBJ2-7; TRBD2 matches at 8 bases. CDR1 and CDR2 from the germline V gene are SQVTM and ANQGSEA. Trimming cost V 4 bases and J 1 base; bases outside gene matches: 6. The CDR3 runs to 14 residues.

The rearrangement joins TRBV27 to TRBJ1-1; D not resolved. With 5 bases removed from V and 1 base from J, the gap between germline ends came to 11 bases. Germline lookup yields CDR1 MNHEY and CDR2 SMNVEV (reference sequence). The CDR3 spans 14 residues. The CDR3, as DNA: TGTGCCAGCAGTGGGCCGCTGGGGAACACTGAAGCTTTCTTT. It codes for CASSGPLGNTEAFF.

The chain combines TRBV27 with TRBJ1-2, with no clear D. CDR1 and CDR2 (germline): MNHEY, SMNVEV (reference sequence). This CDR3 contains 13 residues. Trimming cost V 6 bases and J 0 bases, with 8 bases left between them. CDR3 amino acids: CASRDRANYGYTF. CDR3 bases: TGTGCCAGCAGGGACCGCGCTAACTATGGCTACACCTTC.

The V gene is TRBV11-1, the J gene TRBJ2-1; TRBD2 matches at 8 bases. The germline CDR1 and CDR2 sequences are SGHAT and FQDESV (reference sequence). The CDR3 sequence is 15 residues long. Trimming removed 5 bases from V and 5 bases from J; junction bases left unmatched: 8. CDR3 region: CASSPGTSSHNEQFF. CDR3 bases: TGTGCCAGCAGCCCGGGGACTAGTAGCCACAATGAGCAGTTCTTC.

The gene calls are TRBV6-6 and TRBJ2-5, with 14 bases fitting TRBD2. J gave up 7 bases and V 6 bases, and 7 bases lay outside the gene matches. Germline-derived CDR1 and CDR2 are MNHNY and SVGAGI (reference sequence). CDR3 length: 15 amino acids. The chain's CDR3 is CASRAGLAGEATQYF. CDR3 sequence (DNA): TGTGCCAGCAGGGCGGGACTAGCGGGAGAAGCGACCCAGTACTTC.

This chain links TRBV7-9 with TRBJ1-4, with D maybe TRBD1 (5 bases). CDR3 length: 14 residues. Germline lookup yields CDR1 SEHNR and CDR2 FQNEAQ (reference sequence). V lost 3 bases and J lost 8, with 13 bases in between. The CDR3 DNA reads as TGTGCCAGCAGCTTGGGGCAGGGCGACGAAAAACTGTTTTTT. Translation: CASSLGQGDEKLFF.

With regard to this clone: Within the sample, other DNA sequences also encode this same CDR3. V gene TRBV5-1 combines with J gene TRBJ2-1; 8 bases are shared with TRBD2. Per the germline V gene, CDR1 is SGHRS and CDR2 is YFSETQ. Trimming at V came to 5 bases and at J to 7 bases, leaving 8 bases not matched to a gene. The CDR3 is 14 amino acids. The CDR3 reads CASREAGGHNEQFF. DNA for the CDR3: TGCGCCAGCAGAGAGGCGGGAGGCCATAATGAGCAGTTCTTC.

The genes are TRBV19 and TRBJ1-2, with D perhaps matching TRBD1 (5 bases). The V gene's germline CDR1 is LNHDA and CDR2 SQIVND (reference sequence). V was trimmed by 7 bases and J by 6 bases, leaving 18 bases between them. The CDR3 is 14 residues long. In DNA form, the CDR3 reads TGTGCCAGTAATCGCTTGTCCAGAGGGGATGGCTACACCTTC. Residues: CASNRLSRGDGYTF. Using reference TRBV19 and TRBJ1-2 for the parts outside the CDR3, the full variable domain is DGGITQSPKYLFRKEGQNVTLSCEQNLNHDAMYWYRQDPGQGLRLIYYSQIVNDFQKGDIAEGYSVSREKKESFPLTVTSAQKNPTAFYLCASNRLSRGDGYTFGSGTRLTVV.

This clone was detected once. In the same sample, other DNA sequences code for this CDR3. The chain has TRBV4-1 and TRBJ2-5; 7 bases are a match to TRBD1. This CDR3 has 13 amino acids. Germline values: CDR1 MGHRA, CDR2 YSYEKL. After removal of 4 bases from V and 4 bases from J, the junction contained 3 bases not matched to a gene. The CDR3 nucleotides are TGCGCCAGCAGCCGACCAGGGGGAGAGACCCAGTACTTC. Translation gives CASSRPGGETQYF.

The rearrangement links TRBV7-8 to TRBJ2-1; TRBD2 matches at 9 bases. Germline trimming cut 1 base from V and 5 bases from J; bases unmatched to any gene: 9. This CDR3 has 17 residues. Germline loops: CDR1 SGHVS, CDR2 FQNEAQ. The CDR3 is CASSLVLAGGPNNEQFF. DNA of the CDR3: TGTGCCAGCAGCTTAGTGTTGGCGGGAGGGCCGAACAATGAGCAGTTCTTC.

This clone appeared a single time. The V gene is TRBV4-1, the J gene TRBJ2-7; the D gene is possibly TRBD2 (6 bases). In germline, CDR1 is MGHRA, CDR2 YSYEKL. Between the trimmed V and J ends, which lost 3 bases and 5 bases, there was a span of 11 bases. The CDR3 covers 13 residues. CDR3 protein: CASSHRTTHEQYF. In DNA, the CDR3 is TGCGCCAGCAGCCACCGGACTACTCACGAGCAGTACTTC.

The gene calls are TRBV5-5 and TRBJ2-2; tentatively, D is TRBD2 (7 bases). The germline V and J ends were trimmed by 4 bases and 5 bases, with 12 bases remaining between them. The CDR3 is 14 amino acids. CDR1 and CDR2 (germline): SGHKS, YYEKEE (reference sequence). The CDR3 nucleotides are TGTGCCAGCAGCGCGGGAGACAGGACCGGGGAGCTGTTTTTT. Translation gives CASSAGDRTGELFF.

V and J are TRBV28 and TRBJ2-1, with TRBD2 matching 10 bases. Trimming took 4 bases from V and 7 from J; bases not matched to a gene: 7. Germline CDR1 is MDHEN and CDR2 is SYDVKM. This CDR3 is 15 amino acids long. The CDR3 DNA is TGTGCCAGCAGTTCCCTAGCGGGAGAGGTTAATGAGCAGTTCTTC. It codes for CASSSLAGEVNEQFF.

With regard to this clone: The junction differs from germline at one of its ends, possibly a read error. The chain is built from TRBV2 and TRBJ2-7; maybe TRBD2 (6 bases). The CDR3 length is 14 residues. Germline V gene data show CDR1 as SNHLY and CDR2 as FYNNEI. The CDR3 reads CASREGRAVYEQYF. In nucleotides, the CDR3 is TGTGCCAGCAGGGAGGGGCGGGCGGTCTACGAGCAGTATTTC.

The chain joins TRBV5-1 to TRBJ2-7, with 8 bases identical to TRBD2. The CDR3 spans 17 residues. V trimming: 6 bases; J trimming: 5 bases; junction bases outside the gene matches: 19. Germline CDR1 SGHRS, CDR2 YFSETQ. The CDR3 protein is CASNVDWVGRDFDEQYF. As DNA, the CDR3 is TGCGCCAGCAACGTGGATTGGGTCGGGAGGGACTTTGACGAGCAGTACTTC.

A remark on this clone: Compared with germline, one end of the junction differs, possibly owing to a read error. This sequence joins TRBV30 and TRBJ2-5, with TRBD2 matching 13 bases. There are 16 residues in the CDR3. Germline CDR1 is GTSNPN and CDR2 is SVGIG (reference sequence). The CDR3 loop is CVWSNPGLAGWETQYF. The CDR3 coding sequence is TGTGTCTGGAGCAATCCGGGACTAGCGGGGTGGGAGACCCAGTACTTC.

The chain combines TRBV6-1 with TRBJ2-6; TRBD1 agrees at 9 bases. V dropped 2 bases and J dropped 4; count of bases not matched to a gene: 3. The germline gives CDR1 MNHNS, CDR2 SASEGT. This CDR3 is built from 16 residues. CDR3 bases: TGTGCCAGCAGTGAAACAGGGGGCCTCGGGGCCAACGTCCTGACTTTC. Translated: CASSETGGLGANVLTF.

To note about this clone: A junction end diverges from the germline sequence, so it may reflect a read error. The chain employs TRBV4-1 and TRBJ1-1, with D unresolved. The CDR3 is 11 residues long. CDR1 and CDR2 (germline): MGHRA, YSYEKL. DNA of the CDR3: TGCGCCAGCAGCCAAGATTTCGCCCTTGACTTT. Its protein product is CASSQDFALDF.

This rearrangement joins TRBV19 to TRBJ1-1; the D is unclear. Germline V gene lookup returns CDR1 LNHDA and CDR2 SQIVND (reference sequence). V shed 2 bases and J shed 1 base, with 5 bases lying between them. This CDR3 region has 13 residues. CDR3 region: CASSIRGNTEAFF. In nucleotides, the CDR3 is TGTGCCAGTAGTATACGGGGGAACACTGAAGCTTTCTTT.